These 7 T cell receptor beta chains were all obtained from the same sample, sequenced in a study of T-cell memory formation after mild COVID-19. TCRdb processed the 5' RACE reads anew with MiXCR; each CDR3 protein has one entry. The profile shows about 84,000 distinct CDR3 sequences, approximately 15% of them singletons. The sequenced sample consisted of PBMCs or a T cell subset sorted from them (not recorded which). The source is an adult woman who had mild COVID-19 (a few samples of this study predate the infection). Cell type and time point are not known.

This chain links TRBV19 with TRBJ2-3; 10 positions match TRBD2. Germline-derived CDR1 and CDR2 are LNHDA and SQIVND (reference sequence). This CDR3 has 14 amino acids. V shed 8 bases and J 3 bases; nucleotides not matched to a gene: 5. CDR3 in DNA: TGTGCCAGTTCCCTAGCGGGGGATACAGATACGCAGTATTTT. It translates to CASSLAGDTDTQYF.

The chain has TRBV5-8 and TRBJ2-5; 13 positions agree with TRBD2. Trimming cost V 5 bases and J 0 bases; bases outside gene matches: 10. CDR3 size: 18 residues. The germline CDR1 and CDR2 sequences are SGHTS and YDEGEE. The CDR3 spells CASRGLAGPDGYQETQYF. The CDR3 region has the DNA TGTGCCAGCAGGGGACTAGCGGGACCCGACGGCTACCAAGAGACCCAGTACTTC.

This clonotype was picked up a small number of times. The chain is built from TRBV7-9 and TRBJ1-1; maybe TRBD1 (6 bases). CDR1 and CDR2 from the germline V gene are SEHNR and FQNEAQ (reference sequence). The CDR3 covers 13 residues. Trimming removed 6 bases at V and 4 bases at J, with 12 bases between. CDR3 loop: CASRNRVGTEAFF. CDR3 sequence (DNA): TGTGCCAGCAGAAACAGGGTGGGCACTGAAGCTTTCTTT.

The sample holds a few counts of this clonotype. The CDR3 loop is CASSPLAAATDTQYF. The CDR3 nucleotides read TGTGCCAGCTCACCTCTAGCGGCTGCAACAGATACGCAGTATTTT. The rearrangement uses TRBV18 and TRBJ2-3; 7 bases match TRBD2. The V gene's germline CDR1 is KGHSH and CDR2 LQKENI. Trimming took 3 bases from V and 3 from J; bases not matched to a gene: 6. CDR3 size: 15 residues.

This chain connects TRBV29-1 to TRBJ1-4; no clear D gene. The V and J ends lost 2 bases and 8 bases respectively, with 6 bases between them. CDR1 and CDR2 (germline): SQVTM, ANQGSEA. The CDR3 loop spans 11 amino acids. This CDR3 reads CSVERQEKLFF. DNA of the CDR3: TGCAGCGTTGAAAGGCAGGAAAAACTGTTTTTT.

The chain employs TRBV15 and TRBJ2-1; 10 positions match TRBD2. This CDR3 has 19 amino acids. Germline V gives CDR1 LNHNV, CDR2 YYDKDF (reference sequence). The trim removed 2 bases at V and 5 bases at J, leaving 15 bases unmatched. CDR3 nucleotides: TGTGCCACCAGCAGAAGGGCCCCTAGCGGGGGATCCCTCGACAATGAGCAGTTCTTC. This gives the protein CATSRRAPSGGSLDNEQFF.

In nucleotides, the CDR3 is TGTGCCAGCAGCTTTCGGAACAGAACCTACGAGCAGTACTTC. It yields the protein CASSFRNRTYEQYF. V gene TRBV13 combines with J gene TRBJ2-7; D not certain. Trimming removed 3 bases from V and 2 bases from J, with 11 bases in between. CDR3 length: 14 amino acids. Germline V gene data show CDR1 as PRHDT and CDR2 as FYEKMQ (reference sequence).